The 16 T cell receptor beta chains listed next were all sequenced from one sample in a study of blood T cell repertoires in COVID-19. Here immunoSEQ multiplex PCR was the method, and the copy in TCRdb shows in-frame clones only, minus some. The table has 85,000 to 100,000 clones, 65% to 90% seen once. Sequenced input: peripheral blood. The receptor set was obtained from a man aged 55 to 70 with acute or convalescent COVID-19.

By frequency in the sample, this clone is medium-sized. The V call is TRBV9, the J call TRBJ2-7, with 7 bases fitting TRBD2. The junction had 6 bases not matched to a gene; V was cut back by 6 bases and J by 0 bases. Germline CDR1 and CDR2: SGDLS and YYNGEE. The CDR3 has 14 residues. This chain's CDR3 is CASTRTGGSYEQYF. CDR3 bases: TGTGCCAGCACCCGGACGGGAGGCTCCTACGAGCAGTACTTC.

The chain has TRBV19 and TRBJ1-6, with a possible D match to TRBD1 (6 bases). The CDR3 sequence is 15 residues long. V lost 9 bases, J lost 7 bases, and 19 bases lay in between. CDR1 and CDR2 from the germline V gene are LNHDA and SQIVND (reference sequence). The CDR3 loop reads CASANRASYNSPLHF. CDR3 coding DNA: TGTGCCAGCGCTAACAGGGCTTCTTACAATTCACCCCTCCACTTT.

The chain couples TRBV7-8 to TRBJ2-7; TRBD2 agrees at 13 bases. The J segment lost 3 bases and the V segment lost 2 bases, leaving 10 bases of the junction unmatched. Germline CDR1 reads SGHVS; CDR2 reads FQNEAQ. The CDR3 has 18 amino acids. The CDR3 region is CASSLTDLGLAGVYEQYF. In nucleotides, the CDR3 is TGTGCCAGCAGCTTAACCGACTTAGGACTAGCGGGAGTCTACGAGCAGTACTTC.

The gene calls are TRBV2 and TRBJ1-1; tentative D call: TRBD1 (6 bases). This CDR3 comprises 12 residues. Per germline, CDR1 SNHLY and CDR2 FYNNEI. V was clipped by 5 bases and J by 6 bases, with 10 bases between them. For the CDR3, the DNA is TGTGCCAGCAGTCCAGGGGTTGCTGAAGCTTTCTTT. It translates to CASSPGVAEAFF.

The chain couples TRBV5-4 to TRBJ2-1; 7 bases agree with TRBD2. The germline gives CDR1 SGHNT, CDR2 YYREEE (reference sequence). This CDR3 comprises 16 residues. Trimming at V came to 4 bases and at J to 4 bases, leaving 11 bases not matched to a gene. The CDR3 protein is CASSPSSPSGYNEQFF. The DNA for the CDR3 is TGTGCCAGCAGCCCCTCGTCCCCTAGCGGATACAATGAGCAGTTCTTC.

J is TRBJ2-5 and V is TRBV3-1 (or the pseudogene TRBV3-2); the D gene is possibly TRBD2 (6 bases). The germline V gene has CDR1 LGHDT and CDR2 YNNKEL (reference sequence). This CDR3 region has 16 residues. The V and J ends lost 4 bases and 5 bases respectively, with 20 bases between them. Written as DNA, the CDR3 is TGTGCCAGCAGCCCCCGGAGGGACTCCCGGGGGGAGACCCAGTACTTC. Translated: CASSPRRDSRGETQYF.

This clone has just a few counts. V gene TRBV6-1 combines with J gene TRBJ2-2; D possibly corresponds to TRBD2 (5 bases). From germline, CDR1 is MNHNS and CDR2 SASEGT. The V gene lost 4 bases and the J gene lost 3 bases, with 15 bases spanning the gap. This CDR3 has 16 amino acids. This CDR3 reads CASSASLLDYTGELFF. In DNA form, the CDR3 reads TGTGCCAGCAGTGCTAGCCTCCTGGATTACACCGGGGAGCTGTTTTTT.

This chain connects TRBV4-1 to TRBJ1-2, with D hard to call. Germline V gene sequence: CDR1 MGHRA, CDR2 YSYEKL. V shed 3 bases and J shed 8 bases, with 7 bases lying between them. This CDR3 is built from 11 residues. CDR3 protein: CASSHPLGYTF. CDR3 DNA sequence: TGCGCCAGCAGCCACCCTTTAGGCTACACCTTC.

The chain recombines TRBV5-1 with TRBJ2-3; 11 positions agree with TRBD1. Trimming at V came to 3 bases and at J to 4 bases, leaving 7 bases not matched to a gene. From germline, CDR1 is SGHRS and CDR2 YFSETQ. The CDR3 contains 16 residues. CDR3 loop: CASSSFGQGAADTQYF. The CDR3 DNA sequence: TGCGCCAGCAGCTCATTTGGACAGGGGGCGGCAGATACGCAGTATTTT.

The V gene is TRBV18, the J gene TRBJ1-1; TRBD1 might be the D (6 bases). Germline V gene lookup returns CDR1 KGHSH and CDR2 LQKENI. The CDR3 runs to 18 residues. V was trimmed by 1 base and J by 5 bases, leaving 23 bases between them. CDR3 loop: CASSPLQSNGGLGTEAFF. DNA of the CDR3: TGTGCCAGCTCACCACTCCAAAGTAATGGGGGCCTCGGGACTGAAGCTTTCTTT.

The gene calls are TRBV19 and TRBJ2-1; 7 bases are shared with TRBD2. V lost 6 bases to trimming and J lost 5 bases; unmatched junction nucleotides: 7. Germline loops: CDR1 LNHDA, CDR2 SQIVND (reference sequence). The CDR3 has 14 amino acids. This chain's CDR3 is CASSLRGVNNEQFF. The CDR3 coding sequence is TGTGCCAGTAGCCTTCGGGGGGTTAACAATGAGCAGTTCTTC.

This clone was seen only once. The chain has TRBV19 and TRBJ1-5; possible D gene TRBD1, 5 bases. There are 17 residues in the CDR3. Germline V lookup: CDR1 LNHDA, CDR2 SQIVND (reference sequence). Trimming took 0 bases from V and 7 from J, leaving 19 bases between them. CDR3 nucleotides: TGTGCCAGTAGTATAGATCGGTTTGGGGCAGTTGGGCAGCCCCAGCATTTT. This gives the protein CASSIDRFGAVGQPQHF.

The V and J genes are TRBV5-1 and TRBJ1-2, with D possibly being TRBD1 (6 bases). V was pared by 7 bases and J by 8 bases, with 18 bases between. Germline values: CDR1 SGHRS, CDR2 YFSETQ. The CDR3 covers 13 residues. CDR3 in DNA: TGCGCCAGCTCAACTACAGGGATGCTAGGCTACACCTTC. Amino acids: CASSTTGMLGYTF. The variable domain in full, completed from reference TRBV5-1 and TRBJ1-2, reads KAGVTQTPRYLIKTRGQQVTLSCSPISGHRSVSWYQQTPGQGLQFLFEYFSETQRNKGNFPGRFSGRQFSNSRSEMNVSTLELGDSALYLCASSTTGMLGYTFGSGTRLTVV.

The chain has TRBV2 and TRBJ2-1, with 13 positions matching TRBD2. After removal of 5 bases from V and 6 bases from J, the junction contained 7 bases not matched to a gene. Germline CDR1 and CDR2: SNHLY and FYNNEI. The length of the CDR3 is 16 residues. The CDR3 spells CASSPPGLAGSNEQFF. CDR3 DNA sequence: TGTGCCAGCAGTCCGCCGGGACTAGCGGGAAGCAATGAGCAGTTCTTC.

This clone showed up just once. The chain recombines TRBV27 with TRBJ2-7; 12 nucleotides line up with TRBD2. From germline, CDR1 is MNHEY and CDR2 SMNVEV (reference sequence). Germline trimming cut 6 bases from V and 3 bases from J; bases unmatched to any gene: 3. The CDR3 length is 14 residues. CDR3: CASRGLAGIYEQYF. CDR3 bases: TGTGCCAGCAGAGGACTAGCGGGGATCTACGAGCAGTACTTC.

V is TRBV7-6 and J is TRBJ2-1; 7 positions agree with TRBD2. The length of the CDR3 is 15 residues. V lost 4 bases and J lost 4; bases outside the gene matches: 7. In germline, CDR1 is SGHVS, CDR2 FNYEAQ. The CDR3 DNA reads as TGTGCCAGCAGCTATAGGGAGGGCCCATACAATGAGCAGTTCTTC. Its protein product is CASSYREGPYNEQFF.